Presented here are 5 T cell receptor beta chains from one specimen sequenced in a study of ipilimumab plus nivolumab after autologous stem cell transplantation. Assay used: immunoSEQ multiplex PCR; TCRdb lists only in-frame clones, some missing. The sample yields several thousand clones, about two thirds seen once. This specimen consisted of PBMCs, obtained in a trial of ipilimumab plus nivolumab as post-transplant consolidation. The receptors were sampled from a female donor with multiple myeloma.

The chain recombines TRBV19 with TRBJ2-5; D might be TRBD2 (7 bases). The ends were cut back, 6 bases at V and 4 bases at J, with 15 bases in the middle. The CDR3 extends over 14 amino acids. Germline loops: CDR1 LNHDA, CDR2 SQIVND (reference sequence). The CDR3 is CASRPTGGAETQYF. The CDR3, as DNA: TGTGCCAGTAGACCCACGGGGGGCGCAGAGACCCAGTACTTC.

This clone occurred once. V usage is TRBV5-4 and J usage is TRBJ2-7; 7 nucleotides agree with TRBD2. The CDR3 sequence is 15 residues long. CDR1 is SGHNT, CDR2 YYREEE, per germline (reference sequence). Germline trimming cut 0 bases from V and 0 bases from J; bases unmatched to any gene: 3. Written as DNA, the CDR3 is TGTGCCAGCAGCTTGGAATTAGCGGGCTCCTACGAGCAGTACTTC. Its protein is CASSLELAGSYEQYF.

The V gene is TRBV28, the J gene TRBJ1-4; D not resolved. Germline CDR1 MDHEN, CDR2 SYDVKM. The length of the CDR3 is 15 residues. V was trimmed by 2 bases and J by 0 bases, leaving 7 bases between them. CDR3 coding DNA: TGTGCCAGCAGTTTAACTCACGCAACTAATGAAAAACTGTTTTTT. Its translation is CASSLTHATNEKLFF.

The chain links TRBV7-2 to TRBJ2-1, with 11 bases matching TRBD2. Per the germline V gene, CDR1 is SGHTA and CDR2 is FQGNSA. This CDR3 has 17 amino acids. Trimming removed 8 bases from V and 3 bases from J; junction bases left unmatched: 12. CDR3: CASGTNSGRGNYNEQFF. The CDR3, as DNA: TGTGCCAGCGGAACGAATAGCGGGAGGGGTAACTACAATGAGCAGTTCTTC.

With respect to this clone: A read error is likely here: a far larger clone is one base away. The chain joins TRBV4-2 to TRBJ2-2, with TRBD1 matching 8 bases. V lost 1 base to trimming and J lost 4 bases; unmatched junction nucleotides: 11. The germline V gene encodes CDR1 LGHNA and CDR2 YNFKEQ. The CDR3 consists of 18 residues. The CDR3 bases are TGTGCCAGCAGCCAAGTCCACGGGGGCAGGGGGCCCACCGGGGAGCTGTTTTTT. Encoded protein: CASSQVHGGRGPTGELFF.